The rows below give T cell receptor beta chains drawn from one sample of a study of T cell changes during pregnancy in multiple sclerosis. This table comes from immunoSEQ multiplex PCR, and its TCRdb copy is limited to in-frame clones, with some not included. The sample lists approximately 79,000 clones, around 93% seen once, with around 0.7% in the top ten. The material was peripheral blood, obtained in the second trimester of pregnancy. Every receptor here comes from a female donor in good health, enrolled as a control in a pregnancy study. CDR3s include the opening cysteine and the closing phenylalanine or tryptophan. A D gene is named only where the DNA matches it firmly. A clone size is listed for some rows: how often the clone was seen (once, few, many), or a class if it is expanded.

D: -
size: -
V: TRBV30
J: TRBJ2-3
CDR3: CAWSMDRRLTDTQYF
DNA: TGTGCCTGGAGTATGGACAGAAGATTAACAGATACGCAGTATTTT

D: TRBD2
size: -
V: TRBV5-5
J: TRBJ2-7
CDR3: CASSLGLAGSYEQYF
DNA: TGTGCCAGCAGCCTAGGGCTAGCGGGGTCCTACGAGCAGTACTTC

D: -
size: -
V: TRBV9
J: TRBJ1-4
CDR3: CASSGHRDTNEKLFF
DNA: TGTGCCAGCAGCGGGCACAGGGATACTAATGAAAAACTGTTTTTT

D: TRBD1
size: -
V: TRBV18
J: TRBJ1-5
CDR3: CASSPRQGYSNQPQHF
DNA: TGTGCCAGCTCACCACGACAGGGGTATAGCAATCAGCCCCAGCATTTT

D: TRBD1
size: -
V: TRBV6-4
J: TRBJ1-6
CDR3: CASSDSGQGNSPLHF
DNA: TGTGCCAGCAGTGACTCAGGACAGGGGAATTCACCCCTCCACTTT

D: -
size: -
V: TRBV5-4
J: TRBJ2-7
CDR3: CASSLQGVRDEQYF
DNA: TGTGCCAGCAGCCTTCAAGGGGTCAGGGACGAGCAGTACTTC

D: TRBD1
size: -
V: TRBV30
J: TRBJ2-7
CDR3: CAWSAGQLRGEQYF
DNA: TGTGCCTGGAGCGCTGGACAGCTCAGGGGGGAGCAGTACTTC

D: -
size: -
V: TRBV11-2
J: TRBJ2-5
CDR3: CASSLERVGETQYF
DNA: TGTGCCAGCAGCTTAGAACGGGTAGGAGAGACCCAGTACTTC

D: TRBD2
size: -
V: TRBV14
J: TRBJ2-2
CDR3: CASSRTGGATGELFF
DNA: TGTGCCAGCAGCCGGACGGGGGGGGCCACCGGGGAGCTGTTTTTT

D: -
size: few
V: TRBV19
J: TRBJ1-1
CDR3: CASSISTASNTEAFF
DNA: TGTGCCAGTAGTATTTCGACAGCTAGTAACACTGAAGCTTTCTTT

D: TRBD1
size: -
V: TRBV4-2
J: TRBJ1-2
CDR3: CASSQRGLPDGEFDYGYTF
DNA: TGTGCCAGCAGCCAAAGGGGGCTTCCGGACGGCGAATTTGACTATGGCTACACCTTC

D: TRBD1
size: -
V: TRBV19
J: TRBJ2-3
CDR3: CASSATGGISTDTQYF
DNA: TGTGCCAGTAGTGCGACAGGGGGTATTAGCACAGATACGCAGTATTTT

D: -
size: -
V: TRBV2
J: TRBJ1-5
CDR3: CASSQGPQPQHF
DNA: TGTGCCAGCAGCCAGGGGCCCCAGCCCCAGCATTTT

D: TRBD2
size: -
V: TRBV10-3
J: TRBJ2-3
CDR3: CAISLAGRGTDTQYF
DNA: TGTGCCATCAGCTTAGCGGGGCGAGGCACAGATACGCAGTATTTT

D: -
size: -
V: TRBV7-7
J: TRBJ1-1
CDR3: CASSLDAVNTEAFF
DNA: TGTGCTAGCAGCTTAGACGCGGTGAACACTGAAGCTTTCTTT